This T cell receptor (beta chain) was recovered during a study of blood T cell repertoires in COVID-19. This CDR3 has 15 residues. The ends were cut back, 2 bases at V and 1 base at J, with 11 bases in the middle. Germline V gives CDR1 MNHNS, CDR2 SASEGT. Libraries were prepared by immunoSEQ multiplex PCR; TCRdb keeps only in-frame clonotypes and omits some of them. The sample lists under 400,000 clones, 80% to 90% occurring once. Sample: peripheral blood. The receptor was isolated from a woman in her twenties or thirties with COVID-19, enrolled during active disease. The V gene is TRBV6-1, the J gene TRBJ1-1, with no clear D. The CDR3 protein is CASSERQPGNTEAFF. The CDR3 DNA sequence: TGTGCCAGCAGTGAAAGGCAGCCGGGGAACACTGAAGCTTTCTTT.